This T cell receptor beta chain was recorded in a study of blood T cell repertoires in COVID-19. The overall study: PBMCs, B-cell-depleted T cells, or T cells were the source of the cDNA or gDNA that made up the material.

Cohorts were determined from participant-reported clinical history. Germline CDR1 and CDR2: GTSNPN and SVGIG (reference sequence). V was trimmed by 2 bases and J by 3 bases, leaving 14 bases between them. The CDR3 runs 16 residues. Methods used by the authors: By means of reference gene primer amplification, nucleated cell counts were estimated. This table comes from immunoSEQ multiplex PCR, and its TCRdb copy is limited to in-frame clones, with some not included. V and J calls and clone size are given by that table; D and trimming were obtained from the DNA. The profile shows hundreds of thousands of clones, almost 90% of them singletons.

This chain connects TRBV30 to TRBJ1-6, with a tentative D call TRBD1 (6 bases). Material: PBMCs or T cells enriched from blood (not recorded which). The receptor was isolated from a woman in her forties or fifties with acute COVID-19. CDR3 bases: TGTGCCTGGAGTCGCCCTGACAGGAGCTATAATTCACCCCTCCACTTT. Translated: CAWSRPDRSYNSPLHF.